These 3 T cell receptor beta chains share one sample of origin, sequenced in a study of blood T cell repertoires in COVID-19. Data came from immunoSEQ multiplex PCR; TCRdb stores just in-frame clones and leaves some out. The sample holds 380,000 or so clones; more than 75% are singletons and the top ten take approximately 1%. Sequencing used peripheral blood. Receptors originate from a human donor with acute or convalescent COVID-19. The donor label of this sample is uncertain.

This clone was observed at least ten times. This chain links TRBV10-2 with TRBJ2-1; 12 nucleotides line up with TRBD2. V was pared by 2 bases and J by 5 bases, with 10 bases of the junction left unmatched. This CDR3 spans 18 amino acids. CDR1 is WSHSY and CDR2 is SAAADI in the germline V gene. The CDR3 DNA reads as TGCGCCAGCAGTGAGGCTGGGATAGGACTAGCGGGAAACAATGAGCAGTTCTTC. Protein product: CASSEAGIGLAGNNEQFF.

V and J are TRBV4-1 and TRBJ1-6; D not certain. The CDR3 contains 15 residues. Germline CDR1 is MGHRA and CDR2 is YSYEKL. V gave up 1 base and J gave up 5 bases, with 9 bases separating them. Written as DNA, the CDR3 is TGCGCCAGCAGCCAAGCACAGTACGATAATTCACCCCTCCACTTT. This sequence encodes CASSQAQYDNSPLHF.

The V call is TRBV4-1, the J call TRBJ2-7, with 12 bases matching TRBD2. Germline CDR1 MGHRA, CDR2 YSYEKL. CDR3 length equals 17 residues. V shed 1 base, J shed 5 bases, and the junction held 9 bases outside the gene matches. The CDR3, as DNA: TGCGCCAGCAGCCAAGGCATTGGGACTAGCGGGCGGAACGAGCAGTACTTC. This encodes CASSQGIGTSGRNEQYF.